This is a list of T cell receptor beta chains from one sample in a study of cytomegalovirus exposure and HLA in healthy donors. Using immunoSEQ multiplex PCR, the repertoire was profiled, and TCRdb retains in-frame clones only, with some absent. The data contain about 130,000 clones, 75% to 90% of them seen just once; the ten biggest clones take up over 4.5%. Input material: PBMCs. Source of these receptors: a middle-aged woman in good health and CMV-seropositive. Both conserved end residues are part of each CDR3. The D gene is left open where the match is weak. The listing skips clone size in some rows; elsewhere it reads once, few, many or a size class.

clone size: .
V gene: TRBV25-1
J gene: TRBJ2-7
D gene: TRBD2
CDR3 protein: CASSPRGGPTHEQYF
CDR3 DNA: TGTGCCAGCAGCCCGCGGGGGGGGCCGACTCACGAGCAGTACTTC

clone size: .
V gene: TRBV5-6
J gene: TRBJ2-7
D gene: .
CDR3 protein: CASSLGGSGPLVEQYF
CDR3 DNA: TGTGCCAGCAGCTTGGGTGGGTCAGGGCCTTTGGTCGAGCAGTACTTC

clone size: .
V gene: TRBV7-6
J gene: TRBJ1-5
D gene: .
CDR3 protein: CASSLAISQPQHF
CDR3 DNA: TGTGCCAGCAGCTTAGCTATCTCTCAGCCCCAGCATTTT

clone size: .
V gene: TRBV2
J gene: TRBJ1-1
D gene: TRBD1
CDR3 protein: CASRLDRARNTEAFF
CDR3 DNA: TGTGCCAGCAGACTGGACAGGGCGAGGAACACTGAAGCTTTCTTT

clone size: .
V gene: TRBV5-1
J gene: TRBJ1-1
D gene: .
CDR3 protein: CASSTDTISWEAFF
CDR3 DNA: TGCGCCAGCAGCACAGACACCATTTCTTGGGAAGCTTTCTTT

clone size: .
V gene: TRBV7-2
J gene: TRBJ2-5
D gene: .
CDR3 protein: CASSLGGASAQTQYF
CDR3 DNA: TGTGCCAGCAGCTTAGGAGGCGCTAGCGCGCAGACCCAGTACTTC

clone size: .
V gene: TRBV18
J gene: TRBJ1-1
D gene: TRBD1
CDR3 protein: CASSPLKGANTEAFF
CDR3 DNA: TGTGCCAGCTCACCCCTCAAGGGGGCAAACACTGAAGCTTTCTTT

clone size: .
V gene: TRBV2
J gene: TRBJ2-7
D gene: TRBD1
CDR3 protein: CASRTGGTYEQYF
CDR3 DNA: TGTGCCAGTCGGACAGGGGGCACCTACGAGCAGTACTTC

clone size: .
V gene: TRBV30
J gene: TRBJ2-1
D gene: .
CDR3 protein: CAWSLRNEQFF
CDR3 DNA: TGTGCCTGGAGTCTTCGCAATGAGCAGTTCTTC

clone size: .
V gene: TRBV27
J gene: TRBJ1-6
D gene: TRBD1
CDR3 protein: CASSYETGVASPLHF
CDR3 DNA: TGTGCCAGCAGTTATGAGACAGGGGTTGCTTCACCCCTCCACTTT

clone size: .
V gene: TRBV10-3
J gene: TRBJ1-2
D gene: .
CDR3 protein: CAHTAVLDNYGYTF
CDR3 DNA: TGTGCGCATACGGCGGTGCTGGATAACTATGGCTACACCTTC

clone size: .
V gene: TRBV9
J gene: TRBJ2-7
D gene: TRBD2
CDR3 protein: CASSVSGVSHEQYF
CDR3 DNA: TGTGCCAGCAGCGTTAGCGGGGTCTCCCACGAGCAGTACTTC

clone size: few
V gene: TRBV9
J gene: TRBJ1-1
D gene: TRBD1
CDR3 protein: CASSGGTGPNTEAFF
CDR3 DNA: TGTGCCAGCAGCGGAGGGACAGGACCGAACACTGAAGCTTTCTTT

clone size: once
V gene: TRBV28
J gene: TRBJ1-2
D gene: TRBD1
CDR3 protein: CASSSGDRDSGYTF
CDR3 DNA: TGTGCCAGCAGTTCCGGGGACAGGGACTCTGGCTACACCTTC

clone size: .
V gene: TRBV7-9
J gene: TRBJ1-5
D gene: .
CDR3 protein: CASSLSGPLNQPQHF
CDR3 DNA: TGTGCCAGCAGCTTATCAGGGCCCCTCAATCAGCCCCAGCATTTT

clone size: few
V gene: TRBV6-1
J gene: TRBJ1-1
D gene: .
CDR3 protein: CASSEGRGPVNTEAFF
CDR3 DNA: TGTGCCAGCAGTGAAGGGAGGGGTCCGGTCAACACTGAAGCTTTCTTT

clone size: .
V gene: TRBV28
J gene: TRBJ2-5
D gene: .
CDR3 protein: CASSFVLQETQYF
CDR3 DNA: TGTGCCAGCAGTTTCGTTCTCCAAGAGACCCAGTACTTC

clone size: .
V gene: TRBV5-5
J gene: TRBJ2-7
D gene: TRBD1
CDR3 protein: CASRMGQGTYEQYF
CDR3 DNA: TGTGCCAGCAGAATGGGACAGGGGACCTACGAGCAGTACTTC

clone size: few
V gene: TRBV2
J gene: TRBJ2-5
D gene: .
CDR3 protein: CASSAGETQYF
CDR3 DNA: TGTGCCAGCAGCGCCGGGGAGACCCAGTACTTC

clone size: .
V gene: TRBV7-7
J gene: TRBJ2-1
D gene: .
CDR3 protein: CASSLGQNNEQFF
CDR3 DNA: TGTGCTAGCAGCTTGGGACAAAACAATGAGCAGTTCTTC

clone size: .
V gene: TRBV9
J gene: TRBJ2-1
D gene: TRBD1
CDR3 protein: CASSVWDSNEQFF
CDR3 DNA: TGTGCCAGCAGCGTGTGGGACAGCAATGAGCAGTTCTTC

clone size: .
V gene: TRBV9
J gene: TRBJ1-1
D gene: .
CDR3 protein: CASSARGISEAFF
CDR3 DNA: TGTGCCAGCAGCGCAAGGGGAATTTCTGAAGCTTTCTTT

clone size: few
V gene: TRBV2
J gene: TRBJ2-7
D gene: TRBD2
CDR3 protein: CASSEVAGYNEQYF
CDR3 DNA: TGTGCCAGCAGTGAAGTAGCGGGATATAACGAGCAGTACTTC

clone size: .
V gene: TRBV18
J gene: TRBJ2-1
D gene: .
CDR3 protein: CASSPQGGATYNEQFF
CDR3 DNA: TGTGCCAGCTCACCTCAGGGGGGAGCTACCTACAATGAGCAGTTCTTC